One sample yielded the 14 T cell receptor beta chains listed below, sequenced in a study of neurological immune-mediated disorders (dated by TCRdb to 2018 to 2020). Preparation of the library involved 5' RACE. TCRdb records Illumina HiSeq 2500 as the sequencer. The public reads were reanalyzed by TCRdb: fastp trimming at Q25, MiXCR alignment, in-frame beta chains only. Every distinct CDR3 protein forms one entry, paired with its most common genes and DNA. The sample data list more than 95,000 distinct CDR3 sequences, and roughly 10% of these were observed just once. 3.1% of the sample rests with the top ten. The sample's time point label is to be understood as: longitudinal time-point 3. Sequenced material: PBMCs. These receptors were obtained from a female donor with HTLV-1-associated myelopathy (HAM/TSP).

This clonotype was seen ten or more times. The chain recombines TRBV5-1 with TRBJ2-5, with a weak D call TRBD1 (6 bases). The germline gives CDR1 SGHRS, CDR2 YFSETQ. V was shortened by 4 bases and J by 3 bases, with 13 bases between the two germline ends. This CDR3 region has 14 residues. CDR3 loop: CASSGTGSKETQYF. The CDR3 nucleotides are TGCGCCAGCAGCGGAACAGGGTCTAAAGAGACCCAGTACTTC. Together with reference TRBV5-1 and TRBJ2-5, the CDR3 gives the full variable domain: KAGVTQTPRYLIKTRGQQVTLSCSPISGHRSVSWYQQTPGQGLQFLFEYFSETQRNKGNFPGRFSGRQFSNSRSEMNVSTLELGDSALYLCASSGTGSKETQYFGPGTRLLVL.

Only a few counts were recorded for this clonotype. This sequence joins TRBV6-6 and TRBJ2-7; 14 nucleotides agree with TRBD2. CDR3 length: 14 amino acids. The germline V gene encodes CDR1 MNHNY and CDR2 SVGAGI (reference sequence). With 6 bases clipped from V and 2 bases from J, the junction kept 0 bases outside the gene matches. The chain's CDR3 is CASRTSGGAYEQYF. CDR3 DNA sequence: TGTGCCAGCAGGACTAGCGGGGGGGCCTACGAGCAGTACTTC.

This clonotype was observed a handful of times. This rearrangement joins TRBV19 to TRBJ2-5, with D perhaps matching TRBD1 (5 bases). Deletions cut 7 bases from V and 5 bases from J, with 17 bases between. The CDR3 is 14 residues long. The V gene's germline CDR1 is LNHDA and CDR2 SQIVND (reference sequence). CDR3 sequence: CASMRKRGSETQYF. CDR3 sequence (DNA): TGTGCCAGTATGAGGAAAAGGGGATCCGAGACCCAGTACTTC.

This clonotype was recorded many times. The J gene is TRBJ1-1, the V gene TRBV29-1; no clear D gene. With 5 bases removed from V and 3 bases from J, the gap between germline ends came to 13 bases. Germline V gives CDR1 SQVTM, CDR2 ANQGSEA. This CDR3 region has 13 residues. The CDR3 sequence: CSVNRAVDTEAFF. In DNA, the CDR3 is TGCAGCGTTAATAGGGCAGTCGACACTGAAGCTTTCTTT.

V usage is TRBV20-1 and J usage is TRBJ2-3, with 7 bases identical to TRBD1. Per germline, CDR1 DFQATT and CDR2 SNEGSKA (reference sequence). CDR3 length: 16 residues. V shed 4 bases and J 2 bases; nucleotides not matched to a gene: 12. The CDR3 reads CSATHPTGTPTDTQYF. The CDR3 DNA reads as TGCAGTGCTACCCACCCGACAGGGACACCCACAGATACGCAGTATTTT.

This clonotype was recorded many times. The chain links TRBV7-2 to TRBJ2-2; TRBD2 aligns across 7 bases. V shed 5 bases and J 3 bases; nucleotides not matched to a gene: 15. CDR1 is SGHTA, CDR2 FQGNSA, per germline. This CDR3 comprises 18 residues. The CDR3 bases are TGTGCCAGCAGCCCTAAGTTGCGGGGAGGGTTGGACACCGGGGAGCTGTTTTTT. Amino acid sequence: CASSPKLRGGLDTGELFF.

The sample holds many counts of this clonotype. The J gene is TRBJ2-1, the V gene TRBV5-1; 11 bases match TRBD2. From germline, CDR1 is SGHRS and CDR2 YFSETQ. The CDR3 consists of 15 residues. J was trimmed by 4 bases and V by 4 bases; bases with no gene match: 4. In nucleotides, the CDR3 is TGCGCCAGCAGCCCGGGACTAGCGGATTACAATGAGCAGTTCTTC. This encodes CASSPGLADYNEQFF.

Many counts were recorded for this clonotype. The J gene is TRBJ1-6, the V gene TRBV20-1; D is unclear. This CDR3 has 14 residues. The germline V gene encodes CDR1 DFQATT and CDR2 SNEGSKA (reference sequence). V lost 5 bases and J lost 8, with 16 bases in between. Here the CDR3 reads CSADYLEGDSPLHF. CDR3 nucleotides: TGCAGTGCTGACTATTTGGAGGGAGATTCACCCCTCCACTTT.

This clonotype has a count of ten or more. The CDR3 nucleotides are TGTGCCAGCAGCCCCTCGACAGGGGTTGTAGATACGCAGTATTTT. Its translation is CASSPSTGVVDTQYF. The chain employs TRBV7-9 and TRBJ2-3, with 8 positions matching TRBD1. Germline assignment: CDR1 SEHNR and CDR2 FQNEAQ (reference sequence). The J segment lost 5 bases and the V segment lost 5 bases, leaving 9 bases of the junction unmatched. CDR3 length: 15 amino acids.

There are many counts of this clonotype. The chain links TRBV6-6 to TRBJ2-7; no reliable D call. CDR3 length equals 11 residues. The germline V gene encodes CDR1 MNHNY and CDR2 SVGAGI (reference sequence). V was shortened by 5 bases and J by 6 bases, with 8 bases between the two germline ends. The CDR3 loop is CASSQSGEQYF. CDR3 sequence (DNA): TGTGCCAGCAGTCAGAGTGGCGAGCAGTACTTC.

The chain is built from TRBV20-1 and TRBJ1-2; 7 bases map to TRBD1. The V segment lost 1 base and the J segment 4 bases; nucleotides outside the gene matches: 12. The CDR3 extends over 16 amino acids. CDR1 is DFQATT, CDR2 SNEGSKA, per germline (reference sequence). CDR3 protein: CSARASGGLQLYGYTF. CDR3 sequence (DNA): TGCAGTGCTAGAGCCTCAGGGGGACTACAGCTCTATGGCTACACCTTC.

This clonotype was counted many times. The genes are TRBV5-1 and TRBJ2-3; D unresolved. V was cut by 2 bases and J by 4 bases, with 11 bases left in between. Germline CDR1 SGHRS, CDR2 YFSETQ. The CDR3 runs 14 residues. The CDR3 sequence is CASSLGLQADTQYF. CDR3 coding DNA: TGCGCCAGCAGCTTAGGGCTTCAAGCAGATACGCAGTATTTT.

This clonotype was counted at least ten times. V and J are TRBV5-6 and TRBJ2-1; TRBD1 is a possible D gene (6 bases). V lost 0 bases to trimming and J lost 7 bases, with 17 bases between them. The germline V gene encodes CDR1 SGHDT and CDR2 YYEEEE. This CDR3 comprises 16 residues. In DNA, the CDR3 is TGTGCCAGCAGCTTGGCCCCCAGGAGGACAGAGAATGAGCAGTTCTTC. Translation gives CASSLAPRRTENEQFF. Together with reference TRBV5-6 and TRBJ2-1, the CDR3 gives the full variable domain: DAGVTQSPTHLIKTRGQQVTLRCSPKSGHDTVSWYQQALGQGPQFIFQYYEEEERQRGNFPDRFSGHQFPNYSSELNVNALLLGDSALYLCASSLAPRRTENEQFFGPGTRLTVL.

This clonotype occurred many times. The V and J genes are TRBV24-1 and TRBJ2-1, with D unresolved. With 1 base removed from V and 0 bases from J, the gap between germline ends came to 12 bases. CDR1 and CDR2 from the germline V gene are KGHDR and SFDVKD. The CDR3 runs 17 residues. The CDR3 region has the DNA TGTGCCACCAGTGATTTAGCTCTCTCATCCTCCTACAATGAGCAGTTCTTC. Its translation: CATSDLALSSSYNEQFF.